This is a list of T cell receptor beta chains from one sample in a study of blood T cell repertoires in COVID-19. Here immunoSEQ multiplex PCR was the method, and the copy in TCRdb shows in-frame clones only, minus some. Altogether 150,000 to 200,000 clones are present, approximately 80% being singletons, with the ten largest covering about 7%. The sequencing sample was made of peripheral blood. The source is a woman aged 40 to 50 with COVID-19, enrolled during active disease. The CDR3 runs from the conserved cysteine through the conserved F or W. The D gene is left open where the match is weak. Expanded clones are given a class, and other clones once, few, many or no size at all.

TRBJ2-3 | - | TRBV21-1 | - | TGTGCCAGCAGCGGTCGACAGGGTGGCACAGATACGCAGTATTTT | CASSGRQGGTDTQYF
TRBJ1-5 | - | TRBV11-2 | - | TGTGCCAGCAGCTTAGTGCTGGGAGGCAATCAGCCCCAGCATTTT | CASSLVLGGNQPQHF
TRBJ1-3 | - | TRBV18 | - | TGTGCCAGCTCCATCGGGGTTAGGACTGGAAACACCATATATTTT | CASSIGVRTGNTIYF
TRBJ1-3 | - | TRBV6-1 | - | TGTGCCAGCAGTGAAGCGCTCGGGGGTTTTGCTGGAAACACCATATATTTT | CASSEALGGFAGNTIYF
TRBJ1-1 | - | TRBV5-6 | - | TGTGCCAGCAGGTATACAGGGTCTGAAGCTTTCTTT | CASRYTGSEAFF
TRBJ2-4 | - | TRBV28 | TRBD2 | TGTGCCAGCAGTGTGGGACTAGCGGGAGCCAAAAACATTCAGTACTTC | CASSVGLAGAKNIQYF
TRBJ2-2 | - | TRBV5-1 | - | TGCGCCAGCAGCTCCATTGCGGCCCCCCAGGAGCTGTTTTTT | CASSSIAAPQELFF
TRBJ1-5 | - | TRBV4-1 | - | TGCGCCAGCAGGATCTCCGAGTCAGGGCATGCTCAGCCCCAGCATTTT | CASRISESGHAQPQHF
TRBJ2-1 | - | TRBV6-4 | - | TGTGCCAGCAGTTCCTGGGGGACACAGGGGACTGGGGAGCAGTTCTTC | CASSSWGTQGTGEQFF
TRBJ2-1 | - | TRBV7-6 | TRBD1 | TGTGCCAGCAGCCAGGGGGACAGGCAGTTCTTC | CASSQGDRQFF
TRBJ2-1 | - | TRBV3-1/TRBV3-2 | TRBD1 | TGTGCCAGCAGCCAAGGGGACAGGGGCCATGAGCAGTTCTTC | CASSQGDRGHEQFF
TRBJ1-3 | - | TRBV19 | - | TGTGCCATAACTACGGGCTCTGGAAACACCATATATTTT | CAITTGSGNTIYF
TRBJ2-4 | - | TRBV18 | - | TGTGCCAGCTCACCCCGGGACACAAAGATCGAAAACATTCAGTACTTC | CASSPRDTKIENIQYF
TRBJ1-2 | - | TRBV27 | - | TGTGCCAGCAGTTTTCAGGCCAGAGGGAGCTACACCTTC | CASSFQARGSYTF
TRBJ2-7 | - | TRBV6-4 | TRBD2 | TGTGCCAGCAGTGACTCGGTGGGGGGGAAGCAGTACTTC | CASSDSVGGKQYF
TRBJ1-1 | - | TRBV2 | - | TGTGCCAGCGCCGAGGACTGGAACACTGAAGCTTTCTTT | CASAEDWNTEAFF
TRBJ2-5 | - | TRBV6-4 | TRBD2 | TGTGCCAGCAGTCAGAGCGGGGGGGCCCAAGAGACCCAGTACTTC | CASSQSGGAQETQYF
TRBJ1-1 | - | TRBV25-1 | TRBD1 | TGTGCCAGCAGAGCTCATGACAGGGGGTTAACTGAAGCTTTCTTT | CASRAHDRGLTEAFF
TRBJ2-1 | - | TRBV11-3 | TRBD2 | TGTGCCAGCAGCTTAGGGGCTAGCGGGGCGAGCTCCTACAATGAGCAGTTCTTC | CASSLGASGASSYNEQFF
TRBJ2-5 | - | TRBV6-1 | - | TGTGCCAGCAGTGAAGGGATTTTCGGAGGAGAGACCCAGTACTTC | CASSEGIFGGETQYF
TRBJ1-3 | - | TRBV28 | - | TGTGCCAGCTCTAACCAGGTTTCTGGAAACACCATATATTTT | CASSNQVSGNTIYF
TRBJ2-2 | - | TRBV3-1/TRBV3-2 | - | TGTGCCAGCAGCCAAGTAGTGTCATTCACCGGGGAGCTGTTTTTT | CASSQVVSFTGELFF
TRBJ2-6 | once | TRBV7-9 | - | TGTGCCAGCAGCTTAGGACTGGGGAGACCTGGGGCCAACGTCCTGACTTTC | CASSLGLGRPGANVLTF
TRBJ2-4 | - | TRBV19 | TRBD2 | TGTGCCAGTAGTATAGCCGGAGAGCGGGGGGGCAACGTAAGAGTTAACAAAAACATTCAGTACTTC | CASSIAGERGGNVRVNKNIQYF
TRBJ1-1 | - | TRBV28 | TRBD1 | TGTGCCAGCAGATACAGGGGGGGAGCTTTCTTT | CASRYRGGAFF
TRBJ1-2 | - | TRBV7-9 | - | TGTGCCAGCAGCTTATCAGGGCCATGGGGCGCCACCTTC | CASSLSGPWGATF
TRBJ2-3 | - | TRBV11-2 | TRBD2 | TGTGCCAGCAGCTTAGACAAACTAGCGGGGGGGCGAGATACGCAGTATTTT | CASSLDKLAGGRDTQYF
TRBJ2-7 | - | TRBV20-1 | - | TGCAGTGCTAGTAGCGGCCTTGTATACGAGCAGTACTTC | CSASSGLVYEQYF